A selection of T cell receptor beta chains follows, all from one sample in a study of cytomegalovirus exposure and HLA in healthy donors. The table came from immunoSEQ multiplex PCR; TCRdb's copy has only in-frame clones and leaves some out. The repertoire holds around 150,000 clones, about 60% seen once, with 5.5% to 9% in the top ten. Sample: PBMCs. These receptors came from a woman aged 60 to 75 in good health and CMV-seropositive. The CDR3 runs from the conserved cysteine through the conserved F or W. The D gene is left open where the match is weak. Clone size appears in some rows only: once, few, many, or a class for an expanded clone.

CDR3 | DNA | J | D | V | size
CASSLGAGTQYF | TGTGCCAGCAGCTTAGGAGCGGGGACCCAGTACTTC | TRBJ2-5 | - | TRBV7-9 | -
CAISYTGTGETGELFF | TGTGCCATCAGTTACACCGGGACAGGGGAAACCGGGGAGCTGTTTTTT | TRBJ2-2 | TRBD1 | TRBV10-3 | -
CASTRGQPNYGYTF | TGTGCCAGCACGAGAGGACAGCCTAACTATGGCTACACCTTC | TRBJ1-2 | - | TRBV28 | -
CASSLSGSATNEKLFF | TGTGCCAGCAGTTTATCAGGGTCGGCGACTAATGAAAAACTGTTTTTT | TRBJ1-4 | - | TRBV28 | -
CASSRGEDYGYTF | TGTGCCAGTTCCAGGGGGGAGGACTATGGCTACACCTTC | TRBJ1-2 | TRBD1 | TRBV6-1 | -
CASSLAVGRGPREQYF | TGTGCCAGCAGCTTAGCGGTTGGGCGGGGTCCAAGGGAGCAGTACTTC | TRBJ2-7 | - | TRBV7-9 | -
CAISDSQGARETQYF | TGTGCCATCAGTGATTCCCAGGGGGCGCGTGAGACCCAGTACTTC | TRBJ2-5 | TRBD1 | TRBV10-3 | -
CASSLGSVRYNEQFF | TGTGCCAGCAGTTTAGGTTCAGTAAGATACAATGAGCAGTTCTTC | TRBJ2-1 | - | TRBV27 | -
CASSPQREQYF | TGTGCCAGCAGTCCCCAGCGGGAGCAGTACTTC | TRBJ2-5 | TRBD2 | TRBV7-9 | few
CASSQDGTGRYGYTF | TGCGCCAGCAGCCAAGATGGAACAGGACGCTATGGCTACACCTTC | TRBJ1-2 | - | TRBV4-3 | few
CASSTARQYYSNQPQHF | TGTGCCAGTAGTACTGCGCGACAGTATTATAGCAATCAGCCCCAGCATTTT | TRBJ1-5 | - | TRBV19 | few
CASSYSLGGLAEQFF | TGTGCCAGCAGTTACTCACTAGGGGGCTTGGCCGAGCAGTTCTTC | TRBJ2-1 | TRBD1 | TRBV6-5 | -
CASRTSGPYEQYF | TGCGCCAGCAGGACTAGCGGACCCTACGAGCAGTACTTC | TRBJ2-7 | TRBD2 | TRBV10-2 | -
CASSSPLGGFQETQYF | TGTGCCAGCAGCTCCCCCCTGGGAGGGTTTCAAGAGACCCAGTACTTC | TRBJ2-5 | TRBD2 | TRBV5-6 | few
CASRYDMGPIDTQYF | TGTGCCAGCAGGTACGACATGGGGCCAATAGATACGCAGTATTTT | TRBJ2-3 | - | TRBV6-1 | once
CSVRGSQILLSYGYTF | TGCAGCGTCCGAGGGTCTCAGATTCTCTTGAGCTATGGCTACACCTTC | TRBJ1-2 | - | TRBV29-1 | few
CAISDRQGASGTSGRLYNEQFF | TGTGCCATCAGTGATCGGCAGGGGGCGTCCGGGACTAGCGGGAGATTGTACAATGAGCAGTTCTTC | TRBJ2-1 | TRBD2 | TRBV10-3 | -
CASSNSGSVTDTQYF | TGCGCCAGCAGCAATAGCGGGAGTGTCACAGATACGCAGTATTTT | TRBJ2-3 | TRBD2 | TRBV5-1 | -
CASSQQGKNTEAFF | TGCGCCAGCAGCCAACAGGGGAAGAACACTGAAGCTTTCTTT | TRBJ1-1 | - | TRBV4-3 | once
CAISESWAARAGSGNTIYF | TGTGCCATCAGTGAGTCGTGGGCAGCCCGGGCGGGTAGTGGAAACACCATATATTTT | TRBJ1-3 | - | TRBV10-3 | once
CASRLAGVETQYF | TGTGCCAGTCGACTAGCGGGGGTAGAGACCCAGTACTTC | TRBJ2-5 | TRBD2 | TRBV6-6 | -
CAWSPDFQETQYF | TGTGCCTGGAGCCCGGACTTCCAAGAGACCCAGTACTTC | TRBJ2-5 | - | TRBV30 | -
CASSYSRDTEAFF | TGTGCCAGCAGTTACTCGAGGGACACTGAAGCTTTCTTT | TRBJ1-1 | - | TRBV6-5 | -
CASSLNGQINYGYTF | TGTGCCAGCAGCTTGAACGGACAGATTAACTATGGCTACACCTTC | TRBJ1-2 | - | TRBV7-2 | few
CASSLVGAESEKLFF | TGTGCCAGCAGCTTAGTAGGGGCCGAGAGTGAAAAACTGTTTTTT | TRBJ1-4 | - | TRBV7-2 | few
CASSPGVNYGYTF | TGTGCCAGCAGTCCCGGAGTTAACTATGGCTACACCTTC | TRBJ1-2 | - | TRBV7-2 | -
CATSTRTGEGNEQFF | TGTGCCACCAGCACTCGGACAGGGGAAGGCAATGAGCAGTTCTTC | TRBJ2-1 | TRBD1 | TRBV15 | -
CASSFVGGRAYEQYF | TGTGCCAGCAGTTTCGTTGGCGGGAGGGCCTACGAGCAGTACTTC | TRBJ2-7 | TRBD2 | TRBV27 | few
CASSPGAYNEQFF | TGTGCCAGCAGTCCTGGGGCTTACAATGAGCAGTTCTTC | TRBJ2-1 | - | TRBV25-1 | -
CASSEVAGGLGTGELFF | TGTGCCAGCAGTGAAGTGGCGGGCGGCCTAGGCACCGGGGAGCTGTTTTTT | TRBJ2-2 | - | TRBV6-1 | -
CASSPLTGDTEAFF | TGTGCCAGCTCACCCTTGACAGGGGACACTGAAGCTTTCTTT | TRBJ1-1 | TRBD1 | TRBV18 | -
CASRGQGAGEKLFF | TGCGCCAGCAGAGGGCAGGGGGCAGGAGAAAAACTGTTTTTT | TRBJ1-4 | TRBD1 | TRBV5-1 | -
CSVGAGVPPNEQYF | TGCAGCGTTGGGGCGGGAGTCCCCCCCAACGAGCAGTACTTC | TRBJ2-7 | TRBD2 | TRBV29-1 | -